Below, one T cell receptor (beta chain) is given with its context. Antigen specificity is unknown. The TCR library protocol was used to attach unique molecular identifiers. These identifiers were attached to individual cDNA molecules. One entry per CDR3 protein results from TCRdb running MiXCR on the 5' RACE reads. The top ten clones hold over 1% of a sample with roughly 56,000 distinct CDR3 sequences, roughly a tenth of them seen once. This sample was included in a study of early T cells in non-severe SARS-CoV-2 infection. The overall study: Chains stayed unpaired after sequencing of bulk RNA from unsorted whole blood.

Points from the study as a whole: VDJdb-based matching was biased toward anti-spike CD8 responses and missed private and CD4 specificities.

This clonotype was obtained from an adult who was a healthcare worker with PCR-confirmed SARS-CoV-2 infection or an uninfected control (not recorded which). Sequencing input: whole blood.

The DNA for the CDR3 is TGCAGCGTAGAAAGGATGGTGGCAGATACGCAGTATTTT. Amino acid sequence: CSVERMVADTQYF. The V and J genes are TRBV29-1 and TRBJ2-3; D unclear. With 6 bases removed from V and 4 bases from J, the gap between germline ends came to 14 bases. The CDR3 is 13 residues long. Germline values: CDR1 SQVTM, CDR2 ANQGSEA.